This T cell receptor (beta chain) was profiled in a study of T cell repertoires in cytomegalovirus infection. Study information: Public TCR beta signatures indicated both CMV infection and matching HLA type.

In this sample, this clonotype turned up a few times. Its antigen is not known. TCRdb reanalysed the reads using MiXCR and keeps one entry per CDR3 protein. Seen here are some 900,000 distinct CDR3 sequences, less than 35% observed once, and the top ten hold 9.5% to 15%. The CDR3 is 14 amino acids. Germline values: CDR1 MGHRA, CDR2 YSYEKL. V gave up 1 base and J gave up 2 bases, with 9 bases separating them. Study-level results: Dominating the ex vivo response were TCR beta clonotypes that were CMV-specific and HLA-C-restricted. Adding up the frequency of public TCR beta families identified people who carried CMV plus the relevant HLA.

The TCR was taken from a human donor in good health (CMV status not recorded). Some clones in this sample may be carry-over from other donors' samples. Specimen: cultured CD8+ T cells from PBMCs, collected from culture after CMV antigen stimulation. V is TRBV4-1 and J is TRBJ2-7, with D possibly matching TRBD2 (5 bases). The DNA of the CDR3 is TGCGCCAGCAGCCAAGGAATGGGAGCCTACGAGCAGTACTTC. Translating it yields CASSQGMGAYEQYF.